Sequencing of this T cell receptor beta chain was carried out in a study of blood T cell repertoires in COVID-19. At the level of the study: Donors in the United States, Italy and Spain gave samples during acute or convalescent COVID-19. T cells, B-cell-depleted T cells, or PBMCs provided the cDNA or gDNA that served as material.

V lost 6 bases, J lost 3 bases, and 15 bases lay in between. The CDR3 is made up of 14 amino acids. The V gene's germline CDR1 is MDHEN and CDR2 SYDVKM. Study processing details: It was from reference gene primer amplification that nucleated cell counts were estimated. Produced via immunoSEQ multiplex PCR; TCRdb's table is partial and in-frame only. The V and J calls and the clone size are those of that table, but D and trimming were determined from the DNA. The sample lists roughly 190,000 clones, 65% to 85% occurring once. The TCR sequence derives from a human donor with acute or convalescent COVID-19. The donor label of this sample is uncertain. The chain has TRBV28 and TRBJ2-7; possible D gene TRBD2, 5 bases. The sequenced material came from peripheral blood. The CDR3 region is CASSPVGGGYEQYF. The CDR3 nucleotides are TGTGCCAGCAGCCCCGTTGGAGGTGGCTACGAGCAGTACTTC.